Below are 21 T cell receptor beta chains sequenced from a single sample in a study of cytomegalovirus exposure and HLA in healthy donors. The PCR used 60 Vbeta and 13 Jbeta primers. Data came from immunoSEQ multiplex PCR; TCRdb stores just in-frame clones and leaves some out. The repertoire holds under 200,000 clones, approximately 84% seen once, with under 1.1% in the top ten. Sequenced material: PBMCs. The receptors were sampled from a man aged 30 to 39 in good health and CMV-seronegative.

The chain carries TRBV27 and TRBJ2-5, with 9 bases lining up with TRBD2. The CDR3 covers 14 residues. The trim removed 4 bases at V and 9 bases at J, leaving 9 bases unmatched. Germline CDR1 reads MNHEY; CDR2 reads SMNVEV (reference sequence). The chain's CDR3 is CASSSPTSGVAQYF. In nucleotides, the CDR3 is TGTGCCAGCAGTTCCCCGACTAGCGGTGTGGCCCAGTACTTC.

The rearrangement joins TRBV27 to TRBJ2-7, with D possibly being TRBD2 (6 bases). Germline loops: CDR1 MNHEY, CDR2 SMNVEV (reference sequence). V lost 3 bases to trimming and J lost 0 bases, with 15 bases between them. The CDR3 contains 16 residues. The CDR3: CASSFSSGHSSYEQYF. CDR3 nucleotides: TGTGCCAGCAGTTTTTCCAGCGGGCATAGCTCCTACGAGCAGTACTTC.

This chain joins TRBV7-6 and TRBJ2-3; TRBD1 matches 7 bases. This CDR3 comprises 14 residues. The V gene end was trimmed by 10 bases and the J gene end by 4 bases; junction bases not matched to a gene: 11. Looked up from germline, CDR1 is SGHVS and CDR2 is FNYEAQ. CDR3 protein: CATTRDRGPDTQYF. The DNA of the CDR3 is TGTGCCACCACACGGGACAGAGGTCCAGATACGCAGTATTTT.

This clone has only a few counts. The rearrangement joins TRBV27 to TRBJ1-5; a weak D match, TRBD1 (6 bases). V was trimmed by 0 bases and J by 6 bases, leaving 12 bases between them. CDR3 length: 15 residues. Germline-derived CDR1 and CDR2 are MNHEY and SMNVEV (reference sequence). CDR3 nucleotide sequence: TGTGCCAGCAGTTTATCGTCAGGGGCGGGTCAGCCCCAGCATTTT. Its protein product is CASSLSSGAGQPQHF.

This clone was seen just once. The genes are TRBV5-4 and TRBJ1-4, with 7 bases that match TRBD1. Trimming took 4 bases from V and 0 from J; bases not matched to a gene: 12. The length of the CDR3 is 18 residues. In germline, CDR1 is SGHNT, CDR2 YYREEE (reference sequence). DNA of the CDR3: TGTGCCAGCAGCGGGGACAGCCCGAACCGTACAACTAATGAAAAACTGTTTTTT. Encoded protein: CASSGDSPNRTTNEKLFF.

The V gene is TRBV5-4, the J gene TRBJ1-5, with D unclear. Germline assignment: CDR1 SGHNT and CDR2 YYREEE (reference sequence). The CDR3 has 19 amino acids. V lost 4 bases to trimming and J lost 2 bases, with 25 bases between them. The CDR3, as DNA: TGTGCCAGCAGCCTCCCCCCACCCCCCCGGCGAGGTGGCAATCAGCCCCAGCATTTT. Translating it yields CASSLPPPPRRGGNQPQHF.

As DNA, the CDR3 is TGTGCCAGCAGCCCCGGGGGGAGGGCGGAGACCCAGTACTTC. It specifies CASSPGGRAETQYF. The chain combines TRBV7-3 with TRBJ2-5, with 7 bases identical to TRBD2. The V segment lost 5 bases and the J segment 5 bases; nucleotides outside the gene matches: 8. The CDR3 contains 14 residues. Germline V CDR1 and CDR2: SGHTA, FQGTGA.

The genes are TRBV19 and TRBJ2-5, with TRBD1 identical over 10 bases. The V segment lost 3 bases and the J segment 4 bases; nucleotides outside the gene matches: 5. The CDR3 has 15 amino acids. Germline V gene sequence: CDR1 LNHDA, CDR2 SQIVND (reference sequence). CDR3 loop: CASSIVDRGRETQYF. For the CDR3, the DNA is TGTGCCAGTAGTATCGTGGACAGGGGGAGAGAGACCCAGTACTTC.

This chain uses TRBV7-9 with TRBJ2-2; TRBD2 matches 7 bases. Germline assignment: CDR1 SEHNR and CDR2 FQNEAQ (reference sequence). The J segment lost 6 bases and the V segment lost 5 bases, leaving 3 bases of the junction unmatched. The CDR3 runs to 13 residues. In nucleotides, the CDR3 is TGTGCCAGCAGCCCCCGGGAGGCCGGGGAGCTGTTTTTT. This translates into CASSPREAGELFF.

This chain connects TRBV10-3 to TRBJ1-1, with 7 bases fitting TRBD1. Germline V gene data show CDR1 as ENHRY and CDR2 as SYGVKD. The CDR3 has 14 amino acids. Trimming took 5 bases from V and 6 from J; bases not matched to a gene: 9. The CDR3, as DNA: TGTGCCATCAGTTCCGGGACAGAATGGGCTGAAGCTTTCTTT. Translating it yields CAISSGTEWAEAFF.

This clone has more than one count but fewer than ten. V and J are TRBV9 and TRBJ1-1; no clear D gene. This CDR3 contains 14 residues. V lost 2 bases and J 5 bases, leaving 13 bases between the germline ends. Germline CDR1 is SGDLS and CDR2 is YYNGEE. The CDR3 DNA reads TGTGCCAGCAGCGTCAGTACGGGTTGGACTGAAGCTTTCTTT. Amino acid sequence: CASSVSTGWTEAFF.

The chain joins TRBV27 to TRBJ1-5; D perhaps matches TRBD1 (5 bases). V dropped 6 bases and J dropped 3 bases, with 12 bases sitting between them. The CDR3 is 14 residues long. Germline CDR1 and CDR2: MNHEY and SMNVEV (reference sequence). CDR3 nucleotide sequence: TGTGCCAGCAGCAAGCGGGACTTCAATCAGCCCCAGCATTTT. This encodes CASSKRDFNQPQHF.

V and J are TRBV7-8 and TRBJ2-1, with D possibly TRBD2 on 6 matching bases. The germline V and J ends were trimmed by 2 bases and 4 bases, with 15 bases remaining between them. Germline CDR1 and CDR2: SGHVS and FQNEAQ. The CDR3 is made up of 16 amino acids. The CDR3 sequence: CASSLRRRGPYNEQFF. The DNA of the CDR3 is TGTGCCAGCAGCTTACGGCGGCGGGGCCCTTACAATGAGCAGTTCTTC.

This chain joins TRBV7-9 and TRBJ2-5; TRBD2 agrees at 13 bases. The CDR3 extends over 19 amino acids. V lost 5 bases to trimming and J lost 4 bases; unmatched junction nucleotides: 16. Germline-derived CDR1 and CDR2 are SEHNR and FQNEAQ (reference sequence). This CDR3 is CASSPLPLLAGGPRETQYF. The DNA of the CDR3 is TGTGCCAGCAGCCCATTACCCTTACTAGCGGGAGGGCCCCGAGAGACCCAGTACTTC.

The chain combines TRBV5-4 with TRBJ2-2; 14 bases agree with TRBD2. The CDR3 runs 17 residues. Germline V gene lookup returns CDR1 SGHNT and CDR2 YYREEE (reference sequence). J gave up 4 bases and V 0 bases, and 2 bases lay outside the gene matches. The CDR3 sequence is CASSLGLAGGPTGELFF. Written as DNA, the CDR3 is TGTGCCAGCAGCTTGGGACTAGCGGGAGGGCCCACCGGGGAGCTGTTTTTT.

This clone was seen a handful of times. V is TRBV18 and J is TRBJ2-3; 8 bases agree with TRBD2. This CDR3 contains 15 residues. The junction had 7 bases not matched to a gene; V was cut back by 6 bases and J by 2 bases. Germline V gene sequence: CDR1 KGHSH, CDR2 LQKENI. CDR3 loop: CASSASGPNTDTQYF. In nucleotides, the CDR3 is TGTGCCAGCTCCGCTAGCGGGCCGAACACAGATACGCAGTATTTT.

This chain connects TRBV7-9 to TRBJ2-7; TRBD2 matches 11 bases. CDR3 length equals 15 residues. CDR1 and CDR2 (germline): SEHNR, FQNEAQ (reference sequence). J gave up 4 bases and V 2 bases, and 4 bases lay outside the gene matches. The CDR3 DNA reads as TGTGCCAGCAGCTTATCCGGGACTAGCGGATACGAGCAGTACTTC. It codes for CASSLSGTSGYEQYF.

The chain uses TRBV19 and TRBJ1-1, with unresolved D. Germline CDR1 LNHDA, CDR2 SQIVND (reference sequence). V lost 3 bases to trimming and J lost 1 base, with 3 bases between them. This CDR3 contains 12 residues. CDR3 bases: TGTGCCAGTAGTATGGCGAACACTGAAGCTTTCTTT. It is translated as CASSMANTEAFF.

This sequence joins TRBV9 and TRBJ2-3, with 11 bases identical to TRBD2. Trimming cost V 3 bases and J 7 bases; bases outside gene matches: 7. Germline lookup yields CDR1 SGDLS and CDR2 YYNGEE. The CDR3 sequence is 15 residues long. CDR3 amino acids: CASSATSGSRHTQYF. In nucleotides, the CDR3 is TGTGCCAGCAGCGCTACTAGCGGGAGTCGCCATACGCAGTATTTT.

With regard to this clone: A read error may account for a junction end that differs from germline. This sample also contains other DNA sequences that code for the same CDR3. The CDR3 region has the DNA TGTGCCAGCAGTTGGCGACAGGGGAACACCGAAGCTTTCTTT. Its protein is CASSWRQGNTEAFF. The genes are TRBV6-5 and TRBJ1-1; 8 bases map to TRBD1. Germline V CDR1 and CDR2: MNHEY, SVGAGI. This CDR3 has 14 amino acids.

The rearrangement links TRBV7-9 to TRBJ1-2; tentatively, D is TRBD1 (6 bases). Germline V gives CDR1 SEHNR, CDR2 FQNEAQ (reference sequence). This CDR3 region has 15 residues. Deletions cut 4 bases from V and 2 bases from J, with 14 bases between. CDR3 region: CASSWGDQGNYGYTF. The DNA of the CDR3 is TGTGCCAGCAGCTGGGGAGACCAGGGGAACTATGGCTACACCTTC.